This T cell receptor (beta chain) was documented in a study of T cells in Graves' hyperthyroidism and ophthalmopathy. The wider study: Peripheral blood was taken when the disease was first diagnosed, before any treatment began. General study findings and limits: Most clonotypes that expanded in the thyroid above 0.001 also showed up in blood.

RNA transcripts gave rise to amplified TCR beta CDR3 regions. A set of HTBI primers served as the primers for a first-round RT-PCR of the TCR CDR3. TCRdb itself ran the multiplex PCR reads through MiXCR, one entry per CDR3 protein. Of 300,000 to 500,000 distinct CDR3 sequences listed, around 14% were seen once; the top ten hold approximately 32%. Diagnosis of hyperthyroidism was new in patients aged 18 to 65, and its duration was under 2 months. This clonotype was counted only a few times. Its specificity is not known. The CDR3 loop spans 15 amino acids. CDR1 and CDR2 from the germline V gene are MDHEN and SYDVKM. Between the trimmed V and J ends, which lost 5 bases and 0 bases, there was a span of 10 bases.

What was sequenced was blood. This TCR was recovered from a woman in her 30s with Graves' hyperthyroidism. The chain couples TRBV28 to TRBJ2-2; no reliable D call. The DNA for the CDR3 is TGTGCCAGCAGTACATACACCGCGAACACCGGGGAGCTGTTTTTT. Its protein is CASSTYTANTGELFF. Full variable domain (rest looked up from reference TRBV28 and TRBJ2-2): DVKVTQSSRYLVKRTGEKVFLECVQDMDHENMFWYRQDPGLGLRLIYFSYDVKMKEKGDIPEGYSVSREKKERFSLILESASTNQTSMYLCASSTYTANTGELFFGEGSRLTVL.